This TCR beta chain comes out of a study of response to subunit inactivated influenza vaccine. Whole-study findings and limits: Every seasonal influenza vaccination brings in few new T cells, the authors suggested.

At least ten counts were recorded for this clonotype. Its antigen is unknown. In TCRdb, the RT-PCR reads were re-called with MiXCR into one record per CDR3 protein. The sample lists about 530,000 distinct CDR3 sequences; 12% were seen once. Germline V CDR1 and CDR2: ENHRY, SYGVKD. Deletions cut 0 bases from V and 0 bases from J, with 7 bases between. This CDR3 has 15 residues. V usage is TRBV10-3 and J usage is TRBJ2-3; no clear D gene. The specimen was PBMCs from blood, collected on the day of vaccination. The sequence derives from a man over 45 who received an inactivated influenza vaccine. DNA for the CDR3: TGTGCCATCAGTGAGTCGAAAAGTAGCACAGATACGCAGTATTTT. Its translation: CAISESKSSTDTQYF.